This T cell receptor beta chain appears in the sequencing data of a study of naive and memory T cell subsets. Study-wide results and caveats: This RNA-based method may be sensitive to activation-related transcript changes.

A UMI-containing oligonucleotide was joined by 3' ligation to the TCR cDNA template. Input was about 1 to 1,100 ng of DNase-treated total RNA without cell sorting. About this clonotype itself: The target antigen is unknown.

Four PCR rounds used nested alpha and beta constant region primers plus the SP2 primer. One entry per CDR3 protein, called by TCRdb with MiXCR from the 5' RACE reads. Of about 32,000 distinct CDR3 sequences in the sample, around 15% were seen once. Germline values: CDR1 MRHNA, CDR2 SNTAGT. The V segment lost 3 bases and the J segment 5 bases; nucleotides outside the gene matches: 7. The CDR3 runs to 14 residues. The sequence was obtained from a female donor in good health. The rearrangement joins TRBV6-4 to TRBJ2-7; TRBD1 matches 7 bases. CDR3 sequence reads: CASSERQGANEQYF. For the CDR3, the DNA is TGTGCCAGCAGTGAACGACAGGGCGCGAACGAGCAGTACTTC.